A selection of T cell receptor beta chains follows, all from one sample in a study of blood T cell repertoires in COVID-19. Some clones are missing from TCRdb's copy, which holds only in-frame ones; the method was immunoSEQ multiplex PCR. This table holds about 300,000 clones, roughly 89% found once. Sequences were obtained from PBMCs or T cells enriched from blood (not recorded which). All receptors come from a woman aged 45-65 years who had been exposed to COVID-19. The CDR3 runs from the conserved cysteine through the conserved F or W. The D gene is left open where the match is weak. The size entry is marked missing in some rows and otherwise reads once, few, many or a size class.

j_gene,len,abundance,v_gene,d_gene,CDR3nt,CDR3aa
TRBJ2-1,15,once,TRBV5-4,TRBD1,TGTGCCAGCAGCTCCCGGGACAGGCGCTACAATGAGCAGTTCTTC,CASSSRDRRYNEQFF
TRBJ2-5,15,-,TRBV18,TRBD1,TGTGCCAGCTCACCCGGGACAGGGGGCGGCGAGACCCAGTACTTC,CASSPGTGGGETQYF
TRBJ2-2,17,-,TRBV27,TRBD1,TGTGCCAGCAGTTTATCCGGGGGACAGGGTAACACCGGGGAGCTGTTTTTT,CASSLSGGQGNTGELFF
TRBJ1-1,14,-,TRBV19,-,TGTGCCAGTAGTATTGGGGGCGGAAACACTGAAGCTTTCTTT,CASSIGGGNTEAFF
TRBJ1-1,15,-,TRBV5-1,TRBD1,TGCGCCAGCAGCCTAGGGACAGGTTTGAACACTGAAGCTTTCTTT,CASSLGTGLNTEAFF
TRBJ1-1,14,-,TRBV11-2,-,TGTGCCAGCAGCCGAGGGAACAGGGACACTGAAGCTTTCTTT,CASSRGNRDTEAFF
TRBJ2-2,16,few,TRBV5-1,TRBD1,TGCGCCAGCAGCTTGGATTCCGGGACAGGGTCCGGGGAGCTGTTTTTT,CASSLDSGTGSGELFF
TRBJ1-3,14,-,TRBV28,-,TGTGCCAGCAGTCGGACAGCCTCTGGAAACACCATATATTTT,CASSRTASGNTIYF
TRBJ2-3,16,-,TRBV29-1,TRBD1,TGCAGCGTTGACAGGGACAGGGTAGAACTGGCAGATACGCAGTATTTT,CSVDRDRVELADTQYF
TRBJ1-5,15,-,TRBV7-8,-,TGTGCCAGCAGCTTAATCAATATAGGCAATCAGCCCCAGCATTTT,CASSLINIGNQPQHF
TRBJ1-2,12,-,TRBV9,-,TGTGCCAGCTATCTACAGGACTATGGCTACACCTTC,CASYLQDYGYTF
TRBJ2-7,12,-,TRBV2,-,TGTGCCAGCAGACTCCAGGGGAATGAGCAGTACTTC,CASRLQGNEQYF
TRBJ1-4,14,-,TRBV18,-,TGTGCCAGCTCACCAGGAGCAACTAATGAAAAACTGTTTTTT,CASSPGATNEKLFF
TRBJ1-1,14,-,TRBV5-1,-,TGCGCCAGCAGCTTGAGGGGAATGAACACTGAAGCTTTCTTT,CASSLRGMNTEAFF
TRBJ2-1,16,-,TRBV28,TRBD2,TGTGCCAGCAGTTTATCCCAGCGGGGGGTGGAAAATGAGCAGTTCTTC,CASSLSQRGVENEQFF
TRBJ1-1,18,once,TRBV27,TRBD1,TGTGCCAGCAGTTCGCCCTACGCTCGACAGGGGGCAAACACTGAAGCTTTCTTT,CASSSPYARQGANTEAFF
TRBJ2-7,13,-,TRBV30,-,TGTGCCTGGAGTGTCGGGAGCTCCTACGAGCAGTACTTC,CAWSVGSSYEQYF
TRBJ2-2,15,-,TRBV3-1/TRBV3-2,TRBD1,TGTGCCAGCAGCCAGTACTCAGGGGGTGCCGGGGAGCTGTTTTTT,CASSQYSGGAGELFF
TRBJ1-2,15,-,TRBV7-9,-,TGTGCCAGCAGCTTAGCCCCAGCCGCCGAGGGTGGCTACACCTTC,CASSLAPAAEGGYTF
TRBJ1-4,13,-,TRBV29-1,TRBD1,TGCAGCGTGGGGACAGGGTGGGGCGAAAAACTGTTTTTT,CSVGTGWGEKLFF
TRBJ2-5,14,-,TRBV10-3,TRBD2,TGTGCCACCAAACCGGGACTAGCGGGGGGAACCCAGTACTTC,CATKPGLAGGTQYF
TRBJ1-5,15,-,TRBV5-5,-,TGTGCCAGCAGCTTGGTTTCAGGGGACAATCAGCCCCAGCATTTT,CASSLVSGDNQPQHF
TRBJ2-7,13,few,TRBV3-1/TRBV3-2,-,TGTGCCAGCAGCCAAGTCTCAGGGGTCCAGCAGTACTTC,CASSQVSGVQQYF
TRBJ2-2,15,-,TRBV19,TRBD1,TGTGCCAGTAGTGTTAACAGGGGCGCAACCGGGGAGCTGTTTTTT,CASSVNRGATGELFF
TRBJ1-2,15,-,TRBV28,TRBD1,TGTGCCAGCAGTCCTTACGACAGGGATTCGTATGGCTACACCTTC,CASSPYDRDSYGYTF
TRBJ2-5,17,-,TRBV7-9,TRBD1,TGTGCCAGCAGCTTAGAAAAAACCGGGACAGGGAAAGAGACCCAGTACTTC,CASSLEKTGTGKETQYF
TRBJ2-3,14,-,TRBV28,-,TGTGCCAGCGGGGCTCGACCTAGCACAGATACGCAGTATTTT,CASGARPSTDTQYF
TRBJ2-7,16,few,TRBV3-1/TRBV3-2,TRBD2,TGTGCCAGCAGCCCTTCCTCTGGCGGGGGGGCCAGGGAGCAGTACTTC,CASSPSSGGGAREQYF
TRBJ1-2,15,-,TRBV5-1,TRBD1,TGCGCCAGCAGCTTTGGGACAGGGAATACATATGGCTACACCTTC,CASSFGTGNTYGYTF
TRBJ2-5,14,-,TRBV14,TRBD2,TGTGCCAGCAGCCACCCGGTCGGGAGGGAGACCCAGTACTTC,CASSHPVGRETQYF
TRBJ2-1,15,-,TRBV7-2,TRBD2,TGTGCCAGCAGCCTCCTAGCGGGGGGCTACAATGAGCAGTTCTTC,CASSLLAGGYNEQFF
TRBJ2-4,12,-,TRBV15,-,TGTGCCACCAGCAGAGATCGAGGGGAGGGGGACTTC,CATSRDRGEGDF
TRBJ2-7,13,-,TRBV2,-,TGTGCCAGCAGCGTAGGGACTGAGTACGAGCAGTACTTC,CASSVGTEYEQYF
TRBJ2-1,15,-,TRBV18,TRBD1,TGTGCCAGCTCATCGGGACAGGGTCGTAACAATGAGCAGTTCTTC,CASSSGQGRNNEQFF
TRBJ1-5,13,once,TRBV12-5,-,TGTGCTAGTGGACAAAATAGCAATCAGCCCCAGCATTTT,CASGQNSNQPQHF
TRBJ2-7,15,-,TRBV9,TRBD2,TGTGCCAGCAGTCGAAGCGGGGATATCTCCTACGAGCAGTACTTC,CASSRSGDISYEQYF
TRBJ1-5,18,-,TRBV19,TRBD1,TGTGCCAGTAACCCAGGGACAGCGACTATCTATAGCAATCAGCCCCAGCATTTT,CASNPGTATIYSNQPQHF
TRBJ1-5,12,-,TRBV28,-,TGTGCCAGCAGCCCTCCAGATCAGCCCCAGCATTTT,CASSPPDQPQHF
TRBJ2-5,15,-,TRBV2,TRBD1,TGTGCCAGCAACCCTGGGACAGACCCCAGGGAGACCCAGTACTTC,CASNPGTDPRETQYF
TRBJ1-2,13,-,TRBV5-4,-,TGTGCCAGCAGCTTCGACAATAACTATGGCTACACCTTC,CASSFDNNYGYTF
TRBJ1-5,18,-,TRBV19,TRBD1,TGTGCCAGTAGTACCCTACCCTGGACAGGGGGCAGGGGTCAGCCCCAGCATTTT,CASSTLPWTGGRGQPQHF